This entry is about one T cell receptor beta chain. Some clones are missing from TCRdb's copy, which holds only in-frame ones; the method was immunoSEQ multiplex PCR. The data hold approximately 480,000 clones, with approximately 90% observed a single time. In assigning cohorts, the study relied on participant-reported clinical history. For recovered donors of Cohort 3, there were two negative PCRs, clearance, or symptom resolution. The data stem from a study of blood T cell repertoires in COVID-19. Study-level background: In each case, the material was cDNA or gDNA derived from T cells, B-cell-depleted T cells, or PBMCs.

V lost 3 bases, J lost 3 bases, and 13 bases lay in between. The germline V gene encodes CDR1 SGHTS and CDR2 YDEGEE. The CDR3 has 14 amino acids. Sequencing used PBMCs or T cells enriched from blood (not recorded which). This TCR came from a woman in her late teens or twenties who had recovered from COVID-19. The chain couples TRBV5-8 to TRBJ2-7; perhaps TRBD2 as D (6 bases). This CDR3 is CASSSRDGYYEQYF. CDR3 sequence (DNA): TGTGCCAGCAGCTCGCGGGACGGTTACTACGAGCAGTACTTC.